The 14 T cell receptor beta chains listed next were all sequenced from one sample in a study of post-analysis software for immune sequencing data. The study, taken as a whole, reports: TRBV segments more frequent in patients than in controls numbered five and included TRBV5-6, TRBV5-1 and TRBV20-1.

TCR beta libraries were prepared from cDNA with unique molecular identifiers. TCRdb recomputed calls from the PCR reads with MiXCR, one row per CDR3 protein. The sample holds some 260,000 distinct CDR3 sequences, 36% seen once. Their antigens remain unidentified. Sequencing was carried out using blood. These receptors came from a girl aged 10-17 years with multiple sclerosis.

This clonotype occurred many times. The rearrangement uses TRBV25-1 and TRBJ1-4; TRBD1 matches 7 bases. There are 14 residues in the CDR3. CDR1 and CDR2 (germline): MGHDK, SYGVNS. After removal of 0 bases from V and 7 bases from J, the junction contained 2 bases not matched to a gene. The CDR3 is CASSEYRTGEKLFF. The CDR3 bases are TGTGCCAGCAGTGAATACAGGACAGGTGAAAAACTGTTTTTT. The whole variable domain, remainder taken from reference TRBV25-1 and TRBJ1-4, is EADIYQTPRYLVIGTGKKITLECSQTMGHDKMYWYQQDPGMELHLIHYSYGVNSTEKGDLSSESTVSRIRTEHFPLTLESARPSHTSQYLCASSEYRTGEKLFFGSGTQLSVL.

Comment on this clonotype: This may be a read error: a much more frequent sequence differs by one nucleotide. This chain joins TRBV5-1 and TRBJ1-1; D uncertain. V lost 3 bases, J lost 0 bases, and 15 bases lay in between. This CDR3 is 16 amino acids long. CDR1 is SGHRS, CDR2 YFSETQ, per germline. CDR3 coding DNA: TGCGCCAGCAGCTCCGAGTCCTTCCCGGTGAACACTGAAGCTTTCTTT. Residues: CASSSESFPVNTEAFF.

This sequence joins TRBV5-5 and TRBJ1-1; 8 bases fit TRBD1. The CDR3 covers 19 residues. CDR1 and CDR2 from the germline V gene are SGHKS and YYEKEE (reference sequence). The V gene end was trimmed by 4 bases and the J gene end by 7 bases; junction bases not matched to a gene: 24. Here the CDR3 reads CASSLRTGWRSARDSEAFF. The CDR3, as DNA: TGTGCCAGCAGCCTTAGGACAGGGTGGAGGTCGGCTCGCGACAGTGAAGCTTTCTTT.

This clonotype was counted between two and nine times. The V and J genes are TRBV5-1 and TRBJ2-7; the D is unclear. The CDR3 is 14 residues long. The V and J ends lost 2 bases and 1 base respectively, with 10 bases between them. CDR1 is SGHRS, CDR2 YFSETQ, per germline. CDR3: CASSFPGRSYEQYF. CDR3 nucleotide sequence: TGCGCCAGCAGCTTCCCCGGACGTTCCTACGAGCAGTACTTC.

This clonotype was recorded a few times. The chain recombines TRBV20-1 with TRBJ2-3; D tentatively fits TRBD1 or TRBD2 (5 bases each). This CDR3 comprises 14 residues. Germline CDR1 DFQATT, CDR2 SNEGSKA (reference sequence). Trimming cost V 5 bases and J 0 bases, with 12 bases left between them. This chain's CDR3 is CSAWDVTSTDTQYF. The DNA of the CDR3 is TGCAGTGCTTGGGACGTTACTAGCACAGATACGCAGTATTTT.

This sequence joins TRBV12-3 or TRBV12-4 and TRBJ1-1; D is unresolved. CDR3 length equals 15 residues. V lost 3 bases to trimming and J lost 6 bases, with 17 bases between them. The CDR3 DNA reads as TGTGCCAGCAGTTTTTTCCGGTCTGAAAGGTCTGAAGCTTTCTTT. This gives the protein CASSFFRSERSEAFF.

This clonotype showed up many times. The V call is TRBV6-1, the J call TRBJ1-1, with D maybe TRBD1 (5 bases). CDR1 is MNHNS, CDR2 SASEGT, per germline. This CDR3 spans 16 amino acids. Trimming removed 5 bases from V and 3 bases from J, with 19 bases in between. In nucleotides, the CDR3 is TGTGCCAGCAGTCCCCGGGGTGGGGGAAGTCACACTGAAGCTTTCTTT. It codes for CASSPRGGGSHTEAFF.

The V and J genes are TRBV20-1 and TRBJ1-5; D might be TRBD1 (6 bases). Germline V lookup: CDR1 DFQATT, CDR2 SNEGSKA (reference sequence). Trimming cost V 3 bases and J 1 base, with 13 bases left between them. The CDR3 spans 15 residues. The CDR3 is CSARAGTLSNQPQHF. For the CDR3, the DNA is TGCAGTGCTAGGGCCGGGACACTGAGCAATCAGCCCCAGCATTTT.

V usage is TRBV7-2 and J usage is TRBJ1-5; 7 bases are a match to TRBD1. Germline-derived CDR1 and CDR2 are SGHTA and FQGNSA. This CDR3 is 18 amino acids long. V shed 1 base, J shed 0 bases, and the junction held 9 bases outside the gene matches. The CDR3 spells CASSLGGTESYSNQPQHF. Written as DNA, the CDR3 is TGTGCCAGCAGCTTAGGGGGGACAGAGTCTTATAGCAATCAGCCCCAGCATTTT. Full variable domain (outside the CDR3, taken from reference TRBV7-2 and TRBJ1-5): GAGVSQSPSNKVTEKGKDVELRCDPISGHTALYWYRQSLGQGLEFLIYFQGNSAPDKSGLPSDRFSAERTGGSVSTLTIQRTQQEDSAVYLCASSLGGTESYSNQPQHFGDGTRLSIL.

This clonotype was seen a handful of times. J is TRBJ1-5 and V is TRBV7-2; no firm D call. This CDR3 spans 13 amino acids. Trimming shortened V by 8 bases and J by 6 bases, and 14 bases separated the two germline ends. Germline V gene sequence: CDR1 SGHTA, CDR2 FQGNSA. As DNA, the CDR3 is TGTGCCAGCGGGATGAATGTCGCTCAGCCCCAGCATTTT. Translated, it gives CASGMNVAQPQHF.

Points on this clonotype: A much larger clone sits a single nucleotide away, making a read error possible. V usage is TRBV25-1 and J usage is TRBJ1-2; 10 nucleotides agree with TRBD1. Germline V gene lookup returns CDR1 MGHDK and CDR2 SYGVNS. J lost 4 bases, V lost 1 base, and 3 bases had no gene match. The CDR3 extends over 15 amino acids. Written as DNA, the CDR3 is TGTGCCAGCAGTGAATTGGGACAGGGGTGCTATGGCTACACCTTC. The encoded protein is CASSELGQGCYGYTF.

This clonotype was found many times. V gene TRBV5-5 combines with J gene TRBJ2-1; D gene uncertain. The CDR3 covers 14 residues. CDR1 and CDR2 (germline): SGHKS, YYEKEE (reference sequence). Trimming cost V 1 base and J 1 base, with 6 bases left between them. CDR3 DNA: TGTGCCAGCAGCTTGCAGCAATCCTACAATGAGCAGTTCTTC. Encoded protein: CASSLQQSYNEQFF.

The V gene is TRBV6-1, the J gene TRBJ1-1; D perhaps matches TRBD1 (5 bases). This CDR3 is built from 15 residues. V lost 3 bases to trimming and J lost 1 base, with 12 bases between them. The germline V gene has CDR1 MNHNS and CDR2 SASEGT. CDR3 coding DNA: TGTGCCAGCAGTGATTGGGGGACGGCGAACACTGAAGCTTTCTTT. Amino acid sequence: CASSDWGTANTEAFF.

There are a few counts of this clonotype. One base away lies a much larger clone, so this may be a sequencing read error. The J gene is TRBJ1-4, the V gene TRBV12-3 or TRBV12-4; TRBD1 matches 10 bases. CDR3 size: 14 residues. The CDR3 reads CAGSRDRGDEKLFF. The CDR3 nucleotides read TGTGCCGGCAGTCGGGACAGGGGTGATGAAAAACTGTTTTTT.